The 22 T cell receptor beta chains below were found in one sample sequenced in a study of T cell repertoires in cytomegalovirus infection (dated by TCRdb to between 2019 and 2020). The reads were generated on an Illumina HiSeq 1500. The public sequencing data were trimmed at Q25 with fastp and processed into clonotypes with MiXCR by TCRdb, which kept only in-frame beta chains. Rows with a matching CDR3 protein are joined into one entry that keeps the most common DNA and genes. Within this sample are about a million distinct CDR3 sequences, with approximately 33% of them counted one time only. Around an eighth of the sample comes from the top ten. The treatment or condition label on this specimen signifies: in vitro stimulation with specific CMV peptide epitopes to enrich CMV-specific T cells. No antigen has been identified for these receptors. The sequencing here drew on cultured CD8+ T cells from PBMCs, taken from culture after CMV antigen stimulation. These receptors were obtained from a human donor in good health (CMV status not recorded). Some clones in this sample may be carry-over from other donors' samples.

This clonotype was observed a handful of times. The V and J genes are TRBV4-2 and TRBJ2-2, with 9 bases lining up with TRBD1. Per germline, CDR1 LGHNA and CDR2 YNFKEQ. J gave up 5 bases and V 2 bases, and 6 bases lay outside the gene matches. The CDR3 is 16 amino acids. The CDR3 DNA sequence: TGTGCCAGCAGCCAATGGGGACAGGGAGGAACCGGGGAGCTGTTTTTT. This codes for CASSQWGQGGTGELFF.

This clonotype was seen a handful of times. This sequence joins TRBV12-3 or TRBV12-4 and TRBJ2-3; 11 bases match TRBD1. V lost 4 bases and J lost 6; bases outside the gene matches: 9. This CDR3 is 16 amino acids long. The CDR3 nucleotides are TGTGCCAGCAGTTGGGAGGGACAGGGGGATTGGGATACGCAGTATTTT. This gives the protein CASSWEGQGDWDTQYF.

The chain combines TRBV24-1 with TRBJ2-3; D is perhaps TRBD1 or TRBD2 (6 bases each). Trimming stripped 0 bases from V and 0 bases from J, with 9 bases between. This CDR3 spans 16 amino acids. Germline assignment: CDR1 KGHDR and CDR2 SFDVKD. CDR3 DNA sequence: TGTGCCACCAGTGATTTGAGGGGGGCTAGCACAGATACGCAGTATTTT. Translated: CATSDLRGASTDTQYF.

The chain recombines TRBV29-1 with TRBJ1-3, with D possibly TRBD1 on 5 matching bases. The CDR3 consists of 18 residues. V lost 0 bases, J lost 2 bases, and 20 bases lay in between. Germline values: CDR1 SQVTM, CDR2 ANQGSEA. CDR3 in amino acids: CSVEDRSARGYPGNTIYF. CDR3 nucleotides: TGCAGCGTTGAAGATCGATCGGCGCGGGGGTATCCTGGAAACACCATATATTTT.

The count of this clonotype is one. J is TRBJ2-3 and V is TRBV14; the D gene is possibly TRBD1 (6 bases). CDR3 length: 12 amino acids. The ends were cut back, 4 bases at V and 14 bases at J, with 16 bases in the middle. CDR1 is SGHDN and CDR2 is FVKESK in the germline V gene. CDR3 nucleotide sequence: TGTGCCAGCAGCCTGAGTGGGGGCGCACGGTATTTT. Amino acid sequence: CASSLSGGARYF.

This chain uses TRBV18 with TRBJ2-4, with D perhaps matching TRBD2 (6 bases). Trimming left V 3 bases short and J 0 bases short, with 15 bases between. This CDR3 comprises 17 residues. Germline V gene data show CDR1 as KGHSH and CDR2 as LQKENI. The DNA of the CDR3 is TGTGCCAGCTCACCCGTCCGGCGGAGGGGAGCCAAAAACATTCAGTACTTC. Encoded protein: CASSPVRRRGAKNIQYF.

This clonotype was picked up a small number of times. This chain connects TRBV6-5 to TRBJ1-1; perhaps TRBD1 as D (6 bases). The germline gives CDR1 MNHEY, CDR2 SVGAGI. The V and J ends lost 6 bases and 3 bases respectively, with 14 bases between them. CDR3 size: 14 residues. CDR3 nucleotide sequence: TGTGCCAGCAGGGGGGAGGGGGATTACACTGAAGCTTTCTTT. Translating it yields CASRGEGDYTEAFF.

V gene TRBV27 combines with J gene TRBJ2-1; TRBD1 agrees at 10 bases. The CDR3 totals 13 residues. V gave up 8 bases and J gave up 9 bases; unmatched junction bases: 7. Looked up from germline, CDR1 is MNHEY and CDR2 is SMNVEV (reference sequence). The CDR3 coding sequence is TGTGCCAGCGAGACAGGGGGCACGGGTGAGCAGTTCTTC. This translates into CASETGGTGEQFF.

A few counts support this clonotype. The chain couples TRBV29-1 to TRBJ2-2; either TRBD1 or TRBD2 may supply D (5 bases each). The CDR3 runs 17 residues. The germline gives CDR1 SQVTM, CDR2 ANQGSEA. V was shortened by 2 bases and J by 1 base, with 17 bases between the two germline ends. The CDR3 DNA is TGCAGCGTTGAAAGTACAACCGGGACGAGGAACACCGGGGAGCTGTTTTTT. It is translated as CSVESTTGTRNTGELFF.

This clonotype showed up just a few times. The chain recombines TRBV9 with TRBJ2-7; 7 bases agree with TRBD2. V lost 4 bases and J lost 4; bases outside the gene matches: 8. CDR3 length: 14 residues. CDR1 is SGDLS and CDR2 is YYNGEE in the germline V gene. The CDR3 loop is CASSPRSGEYEQYF. The CDR3 nucleotides read TGTGCCAGCAGCCCCAGAAGCGGGGAGTACGAGCAGTACTTC.

This clonotype was seen only a few times. The rearrangement joins TRBV6-5 to TRBJ1-5, with 7 bases identical to TRBD1. The germline V gene has CDR1 MNHEY and CDR2 SVGAGI. Trimming took 4 bases from V and 5 from J; bases not matched to a gene: 5. The CDR3 has 14 residues. CDR3 bases: TGTGCCAGCAGTTTGGGGACAGCGCATCAGCCCCAGCATTTT. It is translated as CASSLGTAHQPQHF.

The CDR3: CASSQYLTGGYTF. CDR3 nucleotides: TGCGCCAGCAGCCAATACCTGACAGGTGGCTACACCTTC. The chain links TRBV10-2 to TRBJ1-2, with a tentative D call TRBD1 (6 bases). Germline V lookup: CDR1 WSHSY, CDR2 SAAADI. Trimming left V 6 bases short and J 7 bases short, with 15 bases between. This CDR3 has 13 residues.

The table lists this clonotype with many counts. The rearrangement joins TRBV7-2 to TRBJ2-1; D remains ambiguous. This CDR3 is built from 15 residues. Germline-derived CDR1 and CDR2 are SGHTA and FQGNSA. V lost 5 bases and J lost 0, with 11 bases in between. The CDR3 loop is CASSPDLSSYNEQFF. CDR3 coding DNA: TGTGCCAGCAGCCCGGACCTGAGCTCCTACAATGAGCAGTTCTTC.

The chain couples TRBV10-3 to TRBJ2-1, with TRBD2 matching 15 bases. The J segment lost 6 bases and the V segment lost 4 bases, leaving 7 bases of the junction unmatched. Germline CDR1 reads ENHRY; CDR2 reads SYGVKD. CDR3 length: 17 residues. The CDR3 DNA follows: TGTGCCATCAGTGGGACTAGCGGGGGGGCCGTGTTCAATGAGCAGTTCTTC. Translating gives CAISGTSGGAVFNEQFF.

The V and J genes are TRBV4-3 and TRBJ1-1; 7 positions match TRBD1. The CDR3 loop spans 13 amino acids. V was pared by 1 base and J by 7 bases, with 3 bases of the junction left unmatched. CDR1 LGHNA and CDR2 YSLEER come from the germline V gene. The CDR3 DNA sequence: TGCGCCAGCAGCCAAGTTGGGACAGATGAAGCTTTCTTT. Its translation is CASSQVGTDEAFF.

The chain employs TRBV4-1 and TRBJ2-1, with 11 bases identical to TRBD2. J lost 10 bases, V lost 3 bases, and 2 bases had no gene match. The CDR3 is 13 amino acids. Germline CDR1 reads MGHRA; CDR2 reads YSYEKL. DNA of the CDR3: TGCGCCAGCAGCCAGCGGACTAGCGGGGAGCAGTTCTTC. Its translation: CASSQRTSGEQFF.

Only a few counts were recorded for this clonotype. The V call is TRBV19, the J call TRBJ2-1; TRBD1 or TRBD2 may be the D gene (5 bases each). Trimming took 5 bases from V and 7 from J, leaving 12 bases between them. This CDR3 comprises 13 residues. CDR1 and CDR2 from the germline V gene are LNHDA and SQIVND (reference sequence). CDR3 coding DNA: TGTGCCAGTAGTGCAGCTGGGGGAAATGAGCAGTTCTTC. Translated: CASSAAGGNEQFF.

This clonotype was counted at least ten times. The chain uses TRBV7-6 and TRBJ2-1; TRBD2 aligns across 12 bases. V lost 2 bases to trimming and J lost 8 bases; unmatched junction nucleotides: 4. Germline V gene lookup returns CDR1 SGHVS and CDR2 FNYEAQ. The CDR3 has 15 residues. Here the CDR3 DNA reads TGTGCCAGCAGCTTACTAGCGGGGGGGCAGGATGAGCAGTTCTTC. Amino acids: CASSLLAGGQDEQFF. The full variable domain, completed using reference TRBV7-6 and TRBJ2-1, is GAGVSQSPRYKVTKRGQDVALRCDPISGHVSLYWYRQALGQGPEFLTYFNYEAQQDKSGLPNDRFSAERPEGSISTLTIQRTEQRDSAMYRCASSLLAGGQDEQFFGPGTRLTVL.

The CDR3, as DNA: TGTGCCAGCAGTCTTACCGGGACTAGCGGGTTGAGCTCCTACAATGAGCAGTTCTTC. Amino acid sequence: CASSLTGTSGLSSYNEQFF. The chain recombines TRBV27 with TRBJ2-1; 12 bases align to TRBD2. In germline, CDR1 is MNHEY, CDR2 SMNVEV (reference sequence). The J segment lost 0 bases and the V segment lost 5 bases, leaving 11 bases of the junction unmatched. The CDR3 runs to 19 residues.

There are many counts of this clonotype. The rearrangement joins TRBV7-2 to TRBJ2-3; 13 bases fit TRBD2. The germline gives CDR1 SGHTA, CDR2 FQGNSA. V was pared by 1 base and J by 3 bases, with 1 base of the junction left unmatched. The CDR3 extends over 16 amino acids. CDR3 residues: CASSLGLAGGTDTQYF. The CDR3 DNA sequence: TGTGCCAGCAGCTTAGGACTAGCGGGAGGTACAGATACGCAGTATTTT.

The V and J genes are TRBV12-5 and TRBJ2-1; no reliable D call. Germline V CDR1 and CDR2: LGHNT, FRNRAP. The ends were cut back, 1 base at V and 14 bases at J, with 6 bases in the middle. The CDR3 consists of 10 residues. CDR3 amino acids: CASGLGAKFF. Here the CDR3 DNA reads TGTGCTAGTGGTTTGGGGGCGAAGTTCTTC.

The V call is TRBV3-1, the J call TRBJ1-1, with 7 bases aligning to TRBD1. Germline CDR1 reads LGHDT; CDR2 reads YNNKEL (reference sequence). The CDR3 length is 15 residues. V was pared by 4 bases and J by 7 bases, with 12 bases of the junction left unmatched. As DNA, the CDR3 is TGTGCCAGCAGCCCGCCCAGCAGGGGGTATGTTGAAGCTTTCTTT. It is translated as CASSPPSRGYVEAFF.